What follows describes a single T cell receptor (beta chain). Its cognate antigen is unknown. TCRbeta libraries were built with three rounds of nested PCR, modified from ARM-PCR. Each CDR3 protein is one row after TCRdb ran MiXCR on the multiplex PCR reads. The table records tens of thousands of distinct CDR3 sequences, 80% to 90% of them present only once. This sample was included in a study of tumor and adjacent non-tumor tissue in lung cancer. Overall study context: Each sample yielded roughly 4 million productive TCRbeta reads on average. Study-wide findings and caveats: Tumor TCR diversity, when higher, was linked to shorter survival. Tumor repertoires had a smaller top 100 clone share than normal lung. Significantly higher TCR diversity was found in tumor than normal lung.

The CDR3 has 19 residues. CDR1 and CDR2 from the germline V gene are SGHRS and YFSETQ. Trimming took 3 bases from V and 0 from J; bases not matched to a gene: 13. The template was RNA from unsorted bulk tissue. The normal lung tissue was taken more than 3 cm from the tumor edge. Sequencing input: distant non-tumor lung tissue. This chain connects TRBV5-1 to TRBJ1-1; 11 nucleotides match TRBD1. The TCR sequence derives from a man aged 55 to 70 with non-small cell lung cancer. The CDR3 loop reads CASSSVPTGTGGLNTEAFF. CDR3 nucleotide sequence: TGCGCCAGCAGCTCGGTGCCAACCGGGACAGGGGGGTTGAACACTGAAGCTTTCTTT.